A selection of T cell receptor beta chains follows, all from one sample in a study of beta chain features in type 1 diabetes. Profiled with immunoSEQ multiplex PCR; TCRdb holds only in-frame clones, not every one. The sample has a few hundred thousand clones, over 25% seen once; the top ten hold 0.06% to 0.07%. The specimen was naive CD4+ T cells from blood. These receptors all stem from a man aged 18 to 30 in good health. Both conserved end residues are part of each CDR3. The order of the fields is D gene, J gene, CDR3 length, clone size, V gene, CDR3 DNA, CDR3 protein. D genes are given only for firm matches. Clone size is stated in some rows and not others, as once, few, many or a class when expanded.

d_call: .
j_call: TRBJ2-1
cdr3_length: 15
clone_size: few
v_call: TRBV5-6
cdr3_nt: TGTGCCAGCAGCGGTGTTTTTGGTTCCTACAATGAGCAGTTCTTC
cdr3_aa: CASSGVFGSYNEQFF

d_call: .
j_call: TRBJ2-3
cdr3_length: 10
clone_size: .
v_call: TRBV20-1
cdr3_nt: TGCAGTGCTAGTTTTGATACGCAGTATTTT
cdr3_aa: CSASFDTQYF

d_call: .
j_call: TRBJ2-5
cdr3_length: 11
clone_size: few
v_call: TRBV30
cdr3_nt: TGTGCCTGGAGCCCTCTGGAGGCCCAGTACTTC
cdr3_aa: CAWSPLEAQYF

d_call: .
j_call: TRBJ2-3
cdr3_length: 14
clone_size: few
v_call: TRBV29-1
cdr3_nt: TGCAGCGTTGAAGATCAGGGGAGCACAGATACGCAGTATTTT
cdr3_aa: CSVEDQGSTDTQYF

d_call: TRBD1
j_call: TRBJ2-5
cdr3_length: 14
clone_size: few
v_call: TRBV25-1
cdr3_nt: TGTGCCAGCCGGGACAGGGTGGGAGGAGAGACCCAGTACTTC
cdr3_aa: CASRDRVGGETQYF

d_call: TRBD1
j_call: TRBJ1-5
cdr3_length: 15
clone_size: few
v_call: TRBV18
cdr3_nt: TGTGCCAGCTCATCAACAGGGGGCGTCAATCAGCCCCAGCATTTT
cdr3_aa: CASSSTGGVNQPQHF

d_call: TRBD1
j_call: TRBJ2-7
cdr3_length: 15
clone_size: .
v_call: TRBV29-1
cdr3_nt: TGCAGCGCCCGCCTGGACAGGGGGGGTCCCTACGAGCAGTACTTC
cdr3_aa: CSARLDRGGPYEQYF

d_call: TRBD2
j_call: TRBJ2-3
cdr3_length: 16
clone_size: few
v_call: TRBV25-1
cdr3_nt: TGTGCCAGCAGTCCCCTTGCGGGAGAGGGGTCAGATACGCAGTATTTT
cdr3_aa: CASSPLAGEGSDTQYF

d_call: TRBD2
j_call: TRBJ2-7
cdr3_length: 13
clone_size: few
v_call: TRBV7-3
cdr3_nt: TGTGCCAGCAGCCCGAGCGGGATGGATTCGCAGTACTTC
cdr3_aa: CASSPSGMDSQYF

d_call: .
j_call: TRBJ2-4
cdr3_length: 14
clone_size: .
v_call: TRBV7-2
cdr3_nt: TGTGCCAGCAGCTTAACTCCGGGGTGGAACATTCAGTACTTC
cdr3_aa: CASSLTPGWNIQYF

d_call: .
j_call: TRBJ2-7
cdr3_length: 11
clone_size: .
v_call: TRBV29-1
cdr3_nt: TGCAGCGTTGTCCTCTCCTACGAGCAGTACTTC
cdr3_aa: CSVVLSYEQYF